These 22 T cell receptor beta chains originate from one sample sequenced in a study of TIL therapy for anti-PD-1-resistant metastatic lung cancer. This was the immunoSEQ v3 assay. Assay used: immunoSEQ multiplex PCR; TCRdb lists only in-frame clones, some missing. The sample includes around 30,000 clones, 74% seen only once; the top ten take about 3%. The time point is: pre-treatment sample, taken before nivolumab and TIL therapy. Specimen: blood, collected at baseline. These TCRs come from a woman between 25 and 80 years old with non-small cell lung cancer.

The CDR3 reads CASSSVPMTSGSNEQFF. In nucleotides, the CDR3 is TGTGCCAGCAGTTCCGTCCCCATGACTAGCGGGAGTAATGAGCAGTTCTTC. The chain is built from TRBV5-6 and TRBJ2-1; 12 nucleotides align to TRBD2. With V trimmed by 5 bases and J by 7 bases, 13 bases remained unmatched. CDR3 length equals 17 residues. Looked up from germline, CDR1 is SGHDT and CDR2 is YYEEEE.

The chain has TRBV30 and TRBJ1-6; 9 nucleotides align to TRBD1. Germline CDR1 GTSNPN, CDR2 SVGIG (reference sequence). The CDR3 is made up of 13 amino acids. V was clipped by 7 bases and J by 13 bases; unmatched bases: 11. DNA for the CDR3: TGTGCCTCCACCCGGGACAGGGAAGCGCCCCTCCACTTT. Translating it yields CASTRDREAPLHF.

The chain has TRBV19 and TRBJ1-2; no reliable D call. Per germline, CDR1 LNHDA and CDR2 SQIVND (reference sequence). The V end lost 3 bases, the J end lost 4 bases, and 15 bases lay between the germline ends. There are 15 residues in the CDR3. CDR3 in amino acids: CASSIPFPGSYGYTF. The CDR3 region has the DNA TGTGCCAGTAGTATCCCCTTTCCGGGCAGCTATGGCTACACCTTC. Full variable domain (rest looked up from reference TRBV19 and TRBJ1-2): DGGITQSPKYLFRKEGQNVTLSCEQNLNHDAMYWYRQDPGQGLRLIYYSQIVNDFQKGDIAEGYSVSREKKESFPLTVTSAQKNPTAFYLCASSIPFPGSYGYTFGSGTRLTVV.

The gene calls are TRBV18 and TRBJ2-1; 14 nucleotides align to TRBD2. The length of the CDR3 is 18 residues. With V trimmed by 3 bases and J by 9 bases, 13 bases remained unmatched. Germline values: CDR1 KGHSH, CDR2 LQKENI. Here the CDR3 reads CASSPPKDGTSGSLEQFF. The CDR3 DNA follows: TGTGCCAGCTCACCTCCGAAAGACGGGACTAGCGGGAGTCTTGAGCAGTTCTTC.

CDR3 loop: CASSIRGLEETQYF. CDR3 in DNA: TGTGCCAGCAGCATCCGGGGCCTTGAGGAGACCCAGTACTTC. V usage is TRBV27 and J usage is TRBJ2-5; TRBD1 or TRBD2 may be the D gene (5 bases each). V lost 6 bases to trimming and J lost 5 bases, with 16 bases between them. Germline-derived CDR1 and CDR2 are MNHEY and SMNVEV (reference sequence). CDR3 length: 14 residues.

V usage is TRBV9 and J usage is TRBJ2-7; D is unclear. The CDR3 loop spans 16 amino acids. Germline assignment: CDR1 SGDLS and CDR2 YYNGEE. Trimming took 0 bases from V and 6 from J, leaving 19 bases between them. CDR3 amino acids: CASSVDERAPPGEQYF. DNA of the CDR3: TGTGCCAGCAGCGTAGATGAAAGGGCCCCACCGGGCGAGCAGTACTTC.

This clone was recorded only once. V gene TRBV9 combines with J gene TRBJ2-3; D possibly matches TRBD1 or TRBD2 (5 bases each). Trimming stripped 1 base from V and 10 bases from J, with 16 bases between. Germline V gives CDR1 SGDLS, CDR2 YYNGEE. The CDR3 extends over 14 amino acids. CDR3 sequence reads: CASSVSTLGESQYF. In DNA form, the CDR3 reads TGTGCCAGCAGCGTATCAACCCTGGGGGAGTCGCAGTATTTT.

V and J are TRBV15 and TRBJ1-2, with D possibly TRBD1 on 6 matching bases. Germline loops: CDR1 LNHNV, CDR2 YYDKDF (reference sequence). The germline V and J ends were trimmed by 0 bases and 8 bases, with 16 bases remaining between them. CDR3 length: 15 residues. The CDR3 region has the DNA TGTGCCACCAGCAGAGACCTTACAGGGACTGCCGGCTACACCTTC. Amino acid sequence: CATSRDLTGTAGYTF.

The chain is built from TRBV7-6 and TRBJ2-3; the D is unclear. Trimming shortened V by 5 bases and J by 6 bases, and 15 bases separated the two germline ends. The CDR3 spans 14 residues. CDR1 is SGHVS, CDR2 FNYEAQ, per germline. The CDR3 region has the DNA TGTGCCAGCAGCGCGCATGGAATGGGGGATACGCAGTATTTT. Its protein product is CASSAHGMGDTQYF. The variable domain in full, with the rest retrieved from reference TRBV7-6 and TRBJ2-3, is GAGVSQSPRYKVTKRGQDVALRCDPISGHVSLYWYRQALGQGPEFLTYFNYEAQQDKSGLPNDRFSAERPEGSISTLTIQRTEQRDSAMYRCASSAHGMGDTQYFGPGTRLTVL.

This rearrangement joins TRBV18 to TRBJ1-4; D is undetermined. CDR3 size: 13 residues. Trimming removed 0 bases at V and 8 bases at J, with 7 bases between. CDR1 and CDR2 from the germline V gene are KGHSH and LQKENI. The CDR3 DNA reads as TGTGCCAGCTCACCACCTACACCCGAAAAACTGTTTTTT. It encodes CASSPPTPEKLFF.

J is TRBJ2-1 and V is TRBV11-2, with D unclear. The length of the CDR3 is 14 residues. CDR1 SGHAT and CDR2 FQNNGV come from the germline V gene. V was shortened by 1 base and J by 8 bases, with 12 bases between the two germline ends. CDR3 residues: CASSLVPLMYEQFF. In DNA, the CDR3 is TGTGCCAGCAGCTTAGTTCCTCTAATGTATGAGCAGTTCTTC.

CDR3 DNA sequence: TGTGCCAGCAGTCTGAATACAGGGGCCCAGTACTTC. It specifies CASSLNTGAQYF. The V gene is TRBV6-6, the J gene TRBJ2-5, with 7 bases that match TRBD1. Germline-derived CDR1 and CDR2 are MNHNY and SVGAGI (reference sequence). V gave up 5 bases and J gave up 9 bases; unmatched junction bases: 6. The CDR3 has 12 amino acids.

The chain couples TRBV19 to TRBJ1-5; D call uncertain. Germline lookup yields CDR1 LNHDA and CDR2 SQIVND (reference sequence). CDR3 length equals 13 residues. V shed 5 bases and J shed 8 bases, with 13 bases lying between them. The CDR3 sequence: CASSGSSGEPQHF. DNA of the CDR3: TGTGCCAGTAGTGGCAGCTCGGGTGAGCCCCAGCATTTT.

The chain carries TRBV19 and TRBJ1-3; no definite D call. This CDR3 comprises 17 residues. Germline V gene data show CDR1 as LNHDA and CDR2 as SQIVND (reference sequence). Trimming took 4 bases from V and 0 from J, leaving 16 bases between them. The CDR3 loop reads CASSSFRSRDSGNTIYF. The CDR3 DNA sequence: TGTGCCAGTAGTAGTTTTAGAAGTCGGGACTCTGGAAACACCATATATTTT. The whole variable domain, remainder taken from reference TRBV19 and TRBJ1-3, is DGGITQSPKYLFRKEGQNVTLSCEQNLNHDAMYWYRQDPGQGLRLIYYSQIVNDFQKGDIAEGYSVSREKKESFPLTVTSAQKNPTAFYLCASSSFRSRDSGNTIYFGEGSWLTVV.

This chain uses TRBV7-2 with TRBJ2-5; D unresolved. This CDR3 spans 15 amino acids. The germline V and J ends were trimmed by 2 bases and 0 bases, with 10 bases remaining between them. The germline V gene encodes CDR1 SGHTA and CDR2 FQGNSA. The CDR3 DNA reads TGTGCCAGCAGCTTATCCCGCTCCTACCAAGAGACCCAGTACTTC. Amino acids: CASSLSRSYQETQYF.

The chain carries TRBV2 and TRBJ2-7; D possibly corresponds to TRBD2 (5 bases). The length of the CDR3 is 14 residues. Trimming pared 2 bases from V and 3 bases from J, leaving 11 bases between. Germline CDR1 reads SNHLY; CDR2 reads FYNNEI. The chain's CDR3 is CASSEKPGDYEQYF. Here the CDR3 DNA reads TGTGCCAGCAGTGAAAAACCCGGGGACTACGAGCAGTACTTC.

The genes are TRBV5-8 and TRBJ1-2, with TRBD1 as a possible D gene (5 bases). The CDR3 has 15 residues. The germline V gene has CDR1 SGHTS and CDR2 YDEGEE. V was shortened by 0 bases and J by 4 bases, with 13 bases between the two germline ends. CDR3 sequence: CASSLAQGALYGYTF. The DNA for the CDR3 is TGTGCCAGCAGCTTGGCCCAAGGGGCTCTCTATGGCTACACCTTC.

In nucleotides, the CDR3 is TGTGCCAGCTCACCTAAGCACCTCAATCAGCCCCAGCATTTT. Amino acid sequence: CASSPKHLNQPQHF. J is TRBJ1-5 and V is TRBV18; no clear D gene. The CDR3 is 14 residues long. The V gene's germline CDR1 is KGHSH and CDR2 LQKENI. V lost 3 bases to trimming and J lost 3 bases, with 9 bases between them.

This sequence joins TRBV14 and TRBJ2-7, with 11 positions matching TRBD2. CDR3 length equals 14 residues. The junction had 7 bases not matched to a gene; V was cut back by 6 bases and J by 6 bases. The V gene's germline CDR1 is SGHDN and CDR2 FVKESK. In nucleotides, the CDR3 is TGTGCCAGCAGAACTAGCGGGAGTTTGAGCGAGCAGTACTTC. Residues: CASRTSGSLSEQYF.

The chain combines TRBV19 with TRBJ1-3, with a possible D match to TRBD1 (6 bases). The CDR3 runs 16 residues. Germline assignment: CDR1 LNHDA and CDR2 SQIVND (reference sequence). The V gene lost 4 bases and the J gene lost 1 base, with 14 bases spanning the gap. In DNA form, the CDR3 reads TGTGCCAGTAGTAGCCGCCCGACAGGTTCTGGAAACACCATATATTTT. Translated: CASSSRPTGSGNTIYF.

CDR3 DNA sequence: TGCGCCAGCAGCCCGGGGACAGGGAAAGGCTACGAGCAGTACTTC. This sequence encodes CASSPGTGKGYEQYF. The chain couples TRBV5-1 to TRBJ2-7; 9 nucleotides align to TRBD1. With 4 bases clipped from V and 3 bases from J, the junction kept 8 bases outside the gene matches. This CDR3 has 15 amino acids. Germline CDR1 reads SGHRS; CDR2 reads YFSETQ.

CDR3 coding DNA: TGTGCCAGCAGCGATCATGAGCAGTTCTTC. Amino acid sequence: CASSDHEQFF. The gene calls are TRBV9 and TRBJ2-1; no clear D gene. Trimming cost V 3 bases and J 8 bases, with 3 bases left between them. The CDR3 is 10 amino acids. CDR1 and CDR2 from the germline V gene are SGDLS and YYNGEE.